The entry that follows covers one TCR beta chain sequence. Relative to its sample, this clone is large (0.1 to 1%). Its cognate antigen has yet to be identified. Per-base quality was not reported, and no clone a single base away is much larger than it. Participants were included only if at least one PBMC sample before ART initiation and at least two post-ART samples were available. Treatment was received in the United States of America by all participants with HIV. Before DNA extraction, cryopreserved samples of roughly 0.9-10 million PBMC were thawed and then washed. At the time of the earliest PBMC sample for each participant with HIV, ages ranged from 23 to 54 years. PBMC samples from each participant spanned 1-4 timepoints before ART initiation and 2-8 timepoints after ART initiation, with a median of 7 samples. For every participant, serial HIV viral load, CD4+ T-cell count, ART history and demographic data were obtained. Using a Qiagen kit on a QIAcube, genomic DNA was extracted from unsorted PBMC, with samples processed in batches of 12.

The immunoSEQ hsTCRB v3.0 assay was used at survey level resolution for TRB variable region sequencing. TRB sequencing targeted a depth of roughly 35,000-55,000 T-cell genomes per sample. Pooled TRB libraries were sequenced on an Illumina MiSeq with a v3 150-cycle kit. Concerning the study's data processing: Analysis of repertoires was carried out in R inside a reproducible Nextflow workflow spanning QC, data transformation and analysis. Custom analyses were implemented in LymphoSeq2, an R package for AIRR-Seq data exploration. Four samples that yielded fewer than 5000 total TRB sequences were excluded, so that under 200 HIV repertoires were analyzed. Among the roughly 190 retained HIV repertoires, 55 to 60 were collected before ART initiation and approximately 130 after ART initiation. Repertoires were downsampled to 5000 TRB nucleotide sequences, with summary statistics averaged over 100 downsampling iterations. The analysis kept only TRB sequences whose CDR3 regions were at least seven amino acids long. Diversity was measured with a Shannon entropy-derived clonality score and the Gini coefficient. In the repertoire networks, any two of the top 5000 CDR3 amino acid sequences were connected whenever the two sequences differed by an edit distance of one. GLIPH2 predicted antigen specificity groups and MHC restriction for TRB CDR3 amino acid sequences. CDR3 amino acid sequences were matched against VDJdb and McPAS-TCR to flag known CMV, EBV, HIV or tissue antigen associations. Pre-ART, post-ART and control groups were compared with Wilcoxon signed-rank tests and Holm-Bonferroni correction. In TCRdb, the immuneACCESS table is reduced to in-frame sequences with V and J assigned. These tables do not hold every clone; where another copy was compared, an unresolved V gene accounts for under half, and the others remain unexplained. D and trimming were read from the DNA, whereas the V and J calls and clone size are those reported in that table. This sample comprises 23,000 or so clones, around 83% of them detected only once. The ten largest make up around 24% of the sample.

The germline V gene sets CDR1 to LGHNA and CDR2 to YSLEER. The V end loses 0 bases and the J end loses 2 bases, and a stretch of 14 bases separates them. The CDR3 spans 16 residues, from the cysteine through the phenylalanine. Only the CDR3 portion is preserved as DNA: 48 bases, with reading frame beginning at the first base. This record belongs to a study of long-term antiretroviral therapy in people with HIV (dated by TCRdb to between 2020 and 2023). About the study as a whole: Collection of the earliest samples took place about a decade ahead of the 2015 WHO recommendation for immediate ART, at a time when ART was typically delayed until CD4 counts fell. Whether ART initiation and durable HIV suppression were associated with changes in peripheral blood TRB repertoire composition and diversity was tested in a retrospective serial study. A total of about 200 cryopreserved PBMC samples were contributed to the cohort by 30 adults with confirmed HIV infection, with samples collected serially over a mean of approximately six years (range 1-12). About 40% of the roughly 30 participants with HIV were female. No cross-contamination during QIAcube processing turned up in test extractions that ran a monoclonal T-cell line alongside 30 or so polyclonal samples.

Study-wide conclusions, independent of this receptor: Starting ART was linked to a significant rise in TRB diversity, yet even with long-term ART the diversity remained significantly lower than in transplant donor controls. Inferences about post-ART repertoire changes were limited because no data were available on ART adherence, viral resistance or therapy changes. At every time point, the repertoire was dominated by expanded TRB clones first identified before ART initiation, although this dominance fluctuated and, in many PLHIV, declined after ART. Owing to limited PBMC availability, only the TCR beta chain was sequenced, without alpha chain pairing. The samples span the years 2004 to 2017, and the ART regimens used may be less effective than current regimens. Because cell numbers in pre-ART samples were limited, unsorted PBMC were profiled instead of sorted CD4+ and CD8+ T cells. CDR3 length ranges in HIV repertoires were narrower than in controls, and network structure suggested an antigen-experienced repertoire with only a slight naive shift after ART.

The V gene is TRBV4-3 and the J gene is TRBJ2-7, with no confident D gene call. This receptor was identified in a man aged 50 to 60 with HIV. The sequenced sample was unsorted PBMCs, obtained 0.4 years after starting antiretroviral therapy. The nucleotides are TGCGCCAGCAGCCAAGATTGGAAATTGGGTCCCTACGAGCAGTACTTC. Its protein reads: CASSQDWKLGPYEQYF.